This TCR beta chain was obtained from a study of blood T cell repertoires in COVID-19. Study-wide background: COVID-19 samples from acute and convalescent phases originated in the United States, Italy and Spain.

The CDR3 is made up of 16 amino acids. This clone appeared a single time. Data came from immunoSEQ multiplex PCR; TCRdb stores just in-frame clones and leaves some out. The sample lists over 120,000 clones, about nine tenths occurring once. The chain carries TRBV21-1 and TRBJ2-7; the listed D gene, TRBD2, was not tested against the DNA. TRBV21-1 is a pseudogene locus. This receptor was obtained from a woman in her 50s with acute or convalescent COVID-19. Sequencing was performed on peripheral blood. This CDR3 is CASSKVRGVGAYEQYF. The CDR3, as DNA: TGTGCCAGCAGCAAAGTTCGGGGTGTCGGCGCCTACGAGCAGTACTTC.